This is a list of T cell receptor beta chains from one sample in a study of CD8 T cells in ankylosing spondylitis. TCRdb re-derived calls from the 5' RACE reads in MiXCR, one entry per CDR3 protein. Of 150,000 to 200,000 distinct CDR3 sequences listed, about an eighth were seen once; the top ten hold 8% to 13%. Sample: blood, either unsorted or a sorted T cell fraction (not recorded which). The receptors stem from a female donor with ankylosing spondylitis or in good health (not recorded which). CDR3s include the opening cysteine and the closing phenylalanine or tryptophan.

TRBV7-2,TRBJ1-5,CASSQRAGLSNQPQHF
TRBV7-8,TRBJ2-2,CASSLALPVELFF
TRBV30,TRBJ2-7,CAWSLLAGSSYEQYF
TRBV6-5,TRBJ2-7,CASSYLLAGAYEQYF
TRBV20-1,TRBJ2-3,CSAPRLAGSTDTQYF
TRBV7-3,TRBJ2-6,CASSHRQTGVNVLTF
TRBV4-2,TRBJ1-5,CASSQRDRDVNQPQHF
TRBV21-1,TRBJ2-2,CASSKRAGTSGTGELFF
TRBV15,TRBJ1-3,CATSRDVASSGNTIYF
TRBV25-1,TRBJ2-3,CASSLTGGGTDTQYF
TRBV12-3/TRBV12-4,TRBJ2-1,CASSPQWSSYNEQFF
TRBV5-1,TRBJ1-2,CASSATGVYTF
TRBV7-3,TRBJ2-6,CASSDPGAGANVLTF
TRBV7-2,TRBJ1-2,CASSDLGFGYGYTF
TRBV11-2,TRBJ2-7,CASRPGGGEQYF
TRBV7-2,TRBJ2-2,CATSWDLTGELFF
TRBV29-1,TRBJ1-1,CSVEGTGGGNTEAFF
TRBV14,TRBJ2-1,CASSQVVGSEQFF
TRBV7-9,TRBJ2-7,CASSSVSGIGYEQYF
TRBV7-9,TRBJ2-7,CASSSTDRGQGPYEQYF
TRBV11-2,TRBJ1-1,CASSLWDTEAFF
TRBV5-5,TRBJ2-7,CASSVGRGTLAAYEQYF
TRBV12-5,TRBJ1-1,CASSLGLLDVAFF
TRBV12-3/TRBV12-4,TRBJ1-1,CASTFDFTEAFF
TRBV6-4,TRBJ2-1,CASSDSVTNEQFF
TRBV5-3,TRBJ2-1,CARSLLAAPYNEQFF
TRBV7-2,TRBJ2-6,CASSLARISGANVLTF
TRBV29-1,TRBJ1-1,CSVADRALTEAFF
TRBV12-3/TRBV12-4,TRBJ2-7,CASSLRLANSPSYEQYF
TRBV12-3/TRBV12-4,TRBJ2-1,CASRNAEPARDFHSYNEQFF
TRBV20-1,TRBJ2-7,CSARAVDSTYEQYF
TRBV5-1,TRBJ2-1,CASSLGLAGGPANEQFF
TRBV6-1,TRBJ2-1,CASSSGTLAYNEQFF
TRBV12-3/TRBV12-4,TRBJ1-2,CASSSTGNYGYTF
TRBV6-2/TRBV6-3,TRBJ1-2,CASSRGGGKRFGYTF
TRBV30,TRBJ1-2,CAWRGQGDSGYTF
TRBV12-3/TRBV12-4,TRBJ2-3,CASSWTASTDTQYF
TRBV7-8,TRBJ2-5,CASSLRVYQETQYF
TRBV3-1,TRBJ1-5,CASSLGQTGLQPQHF
TRBV6-2/TRBV6-3,TRBJ2-3,CASSGSSWDTQYF
TRBV29-1,TRBJ2-1,CSARWTNEQFF
TRBV20-1,TRBJ1-5,CSAGKVNQPQHF
TRBV20-1,TRBJ2-7,CSARTSGRYEQYF
TRBV29-1,TRBJ2-1,CSVPGPRGRYNEQFF
TRBV5-6,TRBJ2-7,CASSLGFGGRSFSEQYF
TRBV27,TRBJ2-1,CASIPSGTRGAEQFF
TRBV7-2,TRBJ2-2,CASSSFQRGNTGELFF
TRBV28,TRBJ2-2,CASSFRDRVAGELFF
TRBV7-9,TRBJ2-1,CASSLGVYSQPNEQFF
TRBV7-2,TRBJ1-6,CASSLEGGGTLHF
TRBV7-9,TRBJ1-1,CASSALDRGQTEAFF
TRBV7-2,TRBJ2-1,CASSWTSGGSSYNGQFF
TRBV7-2,TRBJ2-5,CASRLAGGPRETQYF
TRBV20-1,TRBJ1-1,CSARSQMNTEAFF
TRBV12-3/TRBV12-4,TRBJ1-2,CASSLGRGPFGYTF
TRBV19,TRBJ1-1,CASKHRGGTEAFF
TRBV6-5,TRBJ1-6,CASSSPSGRVTSPLHF
TRBV25-1,TRBJ2-3,CASSELGSDTQYF